A single sample is the source of the 18 T cell receptor beta chains below, sequenced in a study of HIV-infected patients and healthy controls. Reverse transcription used about 500 ng RNA and constant-region primers for alpha and beta. Separate chain-specific third strand synthesis with multiplexing indices produced the alpha and beta libraries. TCRdb fed the 5' RACE reads into MiXCR, producing one record per CDR3 protein. The table has approximately 9,000 distinct CDR3 sequences, about 8.4% seen once. Follow-up blood was drawn about 14 weeks, roughly three months, after antiretroviral therapy began. No cell fractionation was done, so the repertoire covers all unsorted peripheral blood T cells. Sequenced material: blood, taken during antiretroviral therapy. The receptors originated from an adult with HIV infection.

By sample fraction, this clonotype is medium-sized. The J gene is TRBJ2-1, the V gene TRBV4-3, with 9 bases that match TRBD2. V shed 0 bases, J shed 12 bases, and the junction held 15 bases outside the gene matches. Germline lookup yields CDR1 LGHNA and CDR2 YSLEER. This CDR3 is built from 17 residues. CDR3 region: CASSQDKRTSAGFGQFF. The CDR3 coding sequence is TGCGCCAGCAGCCAAGATAAGAGGACTAGCGCTGGTTTTGGGCAGTTCTTC.

The chain carries TRBV20-1 and TRBJ2-7; 8 bases fit TRBD1. Germline assignment: CDR1 DFQATT and CDR2 SNEGSKA (reference sequence). V dropped 0 bases and J dropped 0; count of bases not matched to a gene: 10. This CDR3 comprises 17 residues. The CDR3 reads CSARDILGQGNSYEQYF. DNA for the CDR3: TGCAGTGCTAGAGATATACTAGGACAGGGAAACTCCTACGAGCAGTACTTC.

V is TRBV6-2 or TRBV6-3 and J is TRBJ2-1; no definite D call. The germline CDR1 and CDR2 sequences are MNHEY and SVGEGT. The CDR3 runs to 14 residues. The germline V and J ends were trimmed by 5 bases and 0 bases, with 8 bases remaining between them. CDR3 residues: CASSARDSYNEQFF. The CDR3 DNA reads TGTGCCAGCAGTGCCCGCGACTCCTACAATGAGCAGTTCTTC.

This clonotype was seen repeatedly, ten times or more. This chain uses TRBV12-3 or TRBV12-4 with TRBJ2-7; perhaps TRBD2 as D (6 bases). V was pared by 7 bases and J by 6 bases, with 13 bases between. CDR3 length equals 12 residues. The CDR3 nucleotides are TGTGCCAGCACCACGGGGGTAGGCGAGCAGTACTTC. This gives the protein CASTTGVGEQYF.

This clonotype was counted only a few times. J is TRBJ2-1 and V is TRBV20-1, with 15 bases matching TRBD2. In germline, CDR1 is DFQATT, CDR2 SNEGSKA (reference sequence). The CDR3 runs to 19 residues. After removal of 0 bases from V and 1 base from J, the junction contained 7 bases not matched to a gene. CDR3 protein: CSARDSQGLAGGSYNEQFF. CDR3 bases: TGCAGTGCTAGAGACTCACAGGGACTAGCGGGAGGATCCTACAATGAGCAGTTCTTC.

This clonotype ranks as medium-sized. The chain carries TRBV5-1 and TRBJ2-2, with a weak D call TRBD2 (5 bases). V dropped 4 bases and J dropped 4 bases, with 17 bases sitting between them. This CDR3 comprises 16 residues. Germline V lookup: CDR1 SGHRS, CDR2 YFSETQ. CDR3 coding DNA: TGCGCCAGCAGCGGAGGATTGTACAGCAGCACCGGGGAGCTGTTTTTT. This translates into CASSGGLYSSTGELFF.

This clonotype is labeled as medium-sized. The rearrangement links TRBV6-1 to TRBJ2-3, with TRBD1 identical over 7 bases. There are 13 residues in the CDR3. J gave up 2 bases and V 7 bases, and 3 bases lay outside the gene matches. Germline V gives CDR1 MNHNS, CDR2 SASEGT. DNA for the CDR3: TGTGCCAGCACACAGGGGCCCACAGATACGCAGTATTTT. Protein product: CASTQGPTDTQYF.

The CDR3 here is CASSTQLSNQPQHF. CDR3 DNA sequence: TGTGCCAGCAGTACGCAGCTTAGCAATCAGCCCCAGCATTTT. This rearrangement joins TRBV28 to TRBJ1-5; D not resolved. Germline CDR1 reads MDHEN; CDR2 reads SYDVKM. Trimming stripped 5 bases from V and 0 bases from J, with 8 bases between. The CDR3 has 14 amino acids.

This clonotype was seen at least ten times. CDR3 sequence reads: CASSQDFSQPQHF. The CDR3 coding sequence is TGTGCCAGCAGCCAAGACTTTTCCCAGCCCCAGCATTTT. The chain recombines TRBV7-9 with TRBJ1-5, with D uncertain. V lost 5 bases to trimming and J lost 7 bases, with 12 bases between them. The CDR3 sequence is 13 residues long. Germline V lookup: CDR1 SEHNR, CDR2 FQNEAQ (reference sequence).

This clonotype ranks as medium-sized. V usage is TRBV7-6 and J usage is TRBJ2-2; 12 bases line up with TRBD1. The CDR3 sequence is 20 residues long. Germline V gives CDR1 SGHVS, CDR2 FNYEAQ. The ends lost 4 bases at V and 1 base at J; junction bases unmatched: 13. CDR3: CASSSFGTGGLAVNTGELFF. The CDR3 bases are TGTGCCAGCAGCTCCTTCGGGACAGGGGGCTTGGCGGTGAACACCGGGGAGCTGTTTTTT.

This clonotype was detected many times. This chain uses TRBV30 with TRBJ2-7, with 8 bases fitting TRBD2. The CDR3 has 14 residues. The V segment lost 3 bases and the J segment 2 bases; nucleotides outside the gene matches: 6. Per germline, CDR1 GTSNPN and CDR2 SVGIG (reference sequence). CDR3 in DNA: TGTGCCTGGAGCCGGGGGGGGGCTACCTACGAGCAGTACTTC. Its protein product is CAWSRGGATYEQYF.

The chain has TRBV6-1 and TRBJ1-4, with TRBD1 as a possible D gene (5 bases). V lost 6 bases and J lost 8, with 19 bases in between. The CDR3 consists of 15 residues. Germline lookup yields CDR1 MNHNS and CDR2 SASEGT. The CDR3, as DNA: TGTGCCAGCAGGAGCGGGGGGAAGAATAAGGAAAAACTGTTTTTT. Protein: CASRSGGKNKEKLFF.

This clonotype was counted between two and nine times. V is TRBV7-2 and J is TRBJ2-7; 8 bases are shared with TRBD2. The V gene's germline CDR1 is SGHTA and CDR2 FQGNSA. V gave up 3 bases and J gave up 2 bases; unmatched junction bases: 9. The CDR3 covers 16 residues. The CDR3 nucleotides read TGTGCCAGCAGCTTCCACGCGACTAGCGCAGCCTACGAGCAGTACTTC. Translation: CASSFHATSAAYEQYF.

This clonotype appeared many times. The genes are TRBV15 and TRBJ2-3; 10 bases line up with TRBD1. V trimming: 0 bases; J trimming: 3 bases; junction bases outside the gene matches: 0. This CDR3 is 15 amino acids long. CDR1 and CDR2 (germline): LNHNV, YYDKDF (reference sequence). The CDR3 DNA is TGTGCCACCAGCAGAGAGGGACAGGGGACAGATACGCAGTATTTT. Its translation is CATSREGQGTDTQYF.

Regarding this clonotype: A clone one base away is much larger, so this may be a read error. The chain employs TRBV10-2 and TRBJ2-3; TRBD2 might be the D (5 bases). CDR1 is WSHSY, CDR2 SAAADI, per germline. V lost 5 bases and J lost 7, with 10 bases in between. The CDR3 extends over 12 amino acids. CDR3 coding DNA: TGCGCCAGCAGTAGTTGGAGGAATACGCAGTATTTT. Encoded protein: CASSSWRNTQYF.

This clonotype has only a few counts. The V call is TRBV28, the J call TRBJ1-2; D gene ambiguous. CDR1 MDHEN and CDR2 SYDVKM come from the germline V gene. The CDR3 is 13 residues long. Between the trimmed V and J ends, which lost 1 base and 4 bases, there was a span of 7 bases. The CDR3 loop reads CASSLSDGYGYTF. The CDR3 DNA sequence: TGTGCCAGCAGTTTATCTGACGGCTATGGCTACACCTTC.

This clonotype has a count of ten or more. This chain joins TRBV20-1 and TRBJ2-2; 11 nucleotides match TRBD1. The CDR3 is 15 amino acids. V dropped 2 bases and J dropped 4; count of bases not matched to a gene: 3. The germline CDR1 and CDR2 sequences are DFQATT and SNEGSKA (reference sequence). The CDR3 region is CSARTGTGGTGELFF. The CDR3 DNA follows: TGCAGTGCTAGAACCGGGACAGGGGGCACCGGGGAGCTGTTTTTT.

This clonotype appeared many times. The V call is TRBV5-4, the J call TRBJ1-2; 9 positions agree with TRBD1. The CDR3 runs 13 residues. CDR1 and CDR2 (germline): SGHNT, YYREEE (reference sequence). V was clipped by 4 bases and J by 8 bases; unmatched bases: 6. CDR3 amino acids: CASSVTGGWGYTF. The CDR3, as DNA: TGTGCCAGCAGCGTTACAGGGGGCTGGGGCTACACCTTC.